This T cell receptor beta chain was profiled in a study of beta chain bispecific antibodies for T cell cancers. At the level of the study: TRBV sequencing of surviving healthy T cells measured each family's depletion. The leukemia lines expressed TRBV12-3 (Jurkat) and TRBV5-5 (HPB-ALL).

CDR1 is GTSNPN and CDR2 is SVGIG in the germline V gene (reference sequence). The CDR3 consists of 15 residues. V was pared by 1 base and J by 0 bases, with 12 bases between. Blood mononuclear cells were expanded for 2 to 3 days using either OKT3 anti-CD3 antibody or CD3/CD28 beads. Clonotype quantities came from unique molecular identifier barcode counts. TCRdb re-called the 5' RACE reads through MiXCR, storing one row per CDR3 protein. This sample has 20,000 to 25,000 distinct CDR3 sequences, with approximately 2.2% found just once. Findings and limits, study-wide: The TRBV12-3 share of total TRBV signal fell 97% to 99% after anti-TRBV12 rather than anti-CD19 exposure. The anti-TRBV5-5 antibody also binds TRBV5-6, a similar gene. Most targeted TRBV signal came from the leukemia cell line cells, not normal T cells.

As concerns this clonotype: Antigen unknown.

The gene calls are TRBV30 and TRBJ1-1; D is undetermined. Sample: healthy donor T cells cultured with leukemia cells, taken from a culture containing a bispecific antibody targeting TCR Vbeta12. This sequence originates from a human donor in good health. Some clones in this sample may be carry-over from other donors' samples. The chain's CDR3 is CAWSGPIHMNTEAFF. The CDR3 bases are TGTGCCTGGAGTGGCCCTATCCACATGAACACTGAAGCTTTCTTT.